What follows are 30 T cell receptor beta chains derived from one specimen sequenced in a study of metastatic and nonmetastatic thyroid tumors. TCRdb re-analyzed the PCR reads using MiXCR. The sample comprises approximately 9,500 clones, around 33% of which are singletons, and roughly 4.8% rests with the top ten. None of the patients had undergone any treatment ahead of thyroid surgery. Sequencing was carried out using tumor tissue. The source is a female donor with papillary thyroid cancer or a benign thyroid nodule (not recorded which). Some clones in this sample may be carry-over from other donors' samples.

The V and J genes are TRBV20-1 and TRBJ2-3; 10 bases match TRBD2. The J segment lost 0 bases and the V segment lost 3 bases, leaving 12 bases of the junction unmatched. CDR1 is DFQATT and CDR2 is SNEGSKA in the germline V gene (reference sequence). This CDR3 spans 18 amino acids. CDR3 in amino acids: CSASDARGLASSTDTQYF. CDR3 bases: TGCAGTGCTAGTGACGCCCGGGGACTAGCGTCTAGCACAGATACGCAGTATTTT.

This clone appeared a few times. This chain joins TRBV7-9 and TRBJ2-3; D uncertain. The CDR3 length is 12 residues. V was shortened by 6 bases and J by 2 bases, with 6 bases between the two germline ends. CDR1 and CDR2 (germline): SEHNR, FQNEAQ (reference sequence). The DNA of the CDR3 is TGTGCCAGCAGTCATAACACAGATACGCAGTATTTT. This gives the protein CASSHNTDTQYF.

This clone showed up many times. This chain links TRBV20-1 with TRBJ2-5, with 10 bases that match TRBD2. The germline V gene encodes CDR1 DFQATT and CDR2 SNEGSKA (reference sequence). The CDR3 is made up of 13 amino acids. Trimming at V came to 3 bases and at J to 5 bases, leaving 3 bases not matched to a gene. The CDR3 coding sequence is TGCAGTGCTAGCCTAGCGGGAGTGGAGACCCAGTACTTC. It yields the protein CSASLAGVETQYF.

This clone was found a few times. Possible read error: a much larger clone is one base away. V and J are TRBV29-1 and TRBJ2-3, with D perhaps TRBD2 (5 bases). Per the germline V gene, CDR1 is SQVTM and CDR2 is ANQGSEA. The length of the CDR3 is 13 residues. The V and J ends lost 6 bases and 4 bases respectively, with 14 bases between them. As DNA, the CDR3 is TGCAGCGTGGCAGGAGGCCTGGCAGATACGCAGTATTTT. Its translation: CSVAGGLADTQYF.

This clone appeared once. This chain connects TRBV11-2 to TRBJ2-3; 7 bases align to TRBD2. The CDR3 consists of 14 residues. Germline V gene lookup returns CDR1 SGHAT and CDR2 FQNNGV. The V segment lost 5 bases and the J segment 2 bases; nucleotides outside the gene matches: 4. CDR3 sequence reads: CASSLERDTDTQYF. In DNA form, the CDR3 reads TGTGCCAGCAGCCTCGAGCGGGACACAGATACGCAGTATTTT.

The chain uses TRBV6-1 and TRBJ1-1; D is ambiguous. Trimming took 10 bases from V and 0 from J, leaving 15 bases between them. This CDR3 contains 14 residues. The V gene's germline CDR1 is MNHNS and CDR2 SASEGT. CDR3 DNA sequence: TGTGCCACCCTACGGGAGCGAATGAACACTGAAGCTTTCTTT. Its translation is CATLRERMNTEAFF.

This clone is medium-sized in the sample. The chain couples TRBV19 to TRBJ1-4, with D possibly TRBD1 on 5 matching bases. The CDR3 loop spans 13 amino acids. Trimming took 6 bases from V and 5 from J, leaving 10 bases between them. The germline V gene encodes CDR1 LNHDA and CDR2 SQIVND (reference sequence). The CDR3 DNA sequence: TGTGCCAGTAGACGGGGGGGGAATGAAAAACTGTTTTTT. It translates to CASRRGGNEKLFF.

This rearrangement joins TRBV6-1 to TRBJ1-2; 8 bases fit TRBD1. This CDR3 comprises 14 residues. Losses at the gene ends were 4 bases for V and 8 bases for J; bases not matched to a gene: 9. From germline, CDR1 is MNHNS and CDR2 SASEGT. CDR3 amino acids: CASSGYRGEGGYTF. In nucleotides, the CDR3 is TGTGCCAGCAGTGGCTACAGGGGGGAAGGAGGCTACACCTTC.

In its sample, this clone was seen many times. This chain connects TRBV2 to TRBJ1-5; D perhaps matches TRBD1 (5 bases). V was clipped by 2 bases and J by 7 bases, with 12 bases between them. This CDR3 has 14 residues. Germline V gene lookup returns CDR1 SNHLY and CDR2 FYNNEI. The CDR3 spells CASSELGERQPQHF. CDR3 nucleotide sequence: TGTGCCAGCAGTGAATTGGGGGAACGACAGCCCCAGCATTTT.

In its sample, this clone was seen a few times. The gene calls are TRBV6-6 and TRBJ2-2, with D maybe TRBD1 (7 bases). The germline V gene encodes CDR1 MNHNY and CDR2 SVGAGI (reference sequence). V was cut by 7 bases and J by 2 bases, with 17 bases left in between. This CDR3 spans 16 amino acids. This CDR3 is CASITSTGTNTGELFF. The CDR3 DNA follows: TGTGCCAGCATTACCTCGACAGGGACTAACACCGGGGAGCTGTTTTTT.

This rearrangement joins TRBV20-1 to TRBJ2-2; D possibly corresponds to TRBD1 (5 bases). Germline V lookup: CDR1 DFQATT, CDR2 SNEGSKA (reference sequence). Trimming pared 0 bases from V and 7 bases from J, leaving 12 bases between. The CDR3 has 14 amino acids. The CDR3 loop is CSARDVRGGGELFF. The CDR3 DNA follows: TGCAGTGCTAGAGATGTAAGGGGCGGCGGGGAGCTGTTTTTT.

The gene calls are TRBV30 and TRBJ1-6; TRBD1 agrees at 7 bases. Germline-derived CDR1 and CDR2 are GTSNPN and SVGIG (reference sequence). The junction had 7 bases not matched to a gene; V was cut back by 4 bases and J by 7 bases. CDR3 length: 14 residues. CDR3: CAWTLGQQNSPLHF. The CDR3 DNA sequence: TGTGCCTGGACCCTGGGACAGCAGAATTCACCCCTCCACTTT.

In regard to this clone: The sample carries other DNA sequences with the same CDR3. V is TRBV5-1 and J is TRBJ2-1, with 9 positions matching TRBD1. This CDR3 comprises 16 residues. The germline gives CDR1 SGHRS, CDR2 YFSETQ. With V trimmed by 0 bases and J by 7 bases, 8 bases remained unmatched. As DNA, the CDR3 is TGCGCCAGCAGCTTGGAACAGGGGGCTAGGTCGAATGAGCAGTTCTTC. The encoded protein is CASSLEQGARSNEQFF.

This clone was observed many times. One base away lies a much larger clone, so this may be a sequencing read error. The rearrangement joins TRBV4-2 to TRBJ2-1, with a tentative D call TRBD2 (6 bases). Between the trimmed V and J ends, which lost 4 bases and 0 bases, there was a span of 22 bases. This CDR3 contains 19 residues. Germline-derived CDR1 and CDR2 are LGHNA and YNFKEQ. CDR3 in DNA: TGTGCCAGCAGCCCCCGACCAGCGGGTGGGGGGAGCTCCTACAATGAGCAGTTCTTC. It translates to CASSPRPAGGGSSYNEQFF.

The DNA for the CDR3 is TGTGCCAGCAGCTTTTCTCCAGGGCCCCGCCCGTGGTTCTTC. Encoded protein: CASSFSPGPRPWFF. The V and J genes are TRBV11-3 and TRBJ2-1; D is perhaps TRBD1 (5 bases). Looked up from germline, CDR1 is SGHNT and CDR2 is YENEEA. The length of the CDR3 is 14 residues. The V end lost 3 bases, the J end lost 15 bases, and 21 bases lay between the germline ends.

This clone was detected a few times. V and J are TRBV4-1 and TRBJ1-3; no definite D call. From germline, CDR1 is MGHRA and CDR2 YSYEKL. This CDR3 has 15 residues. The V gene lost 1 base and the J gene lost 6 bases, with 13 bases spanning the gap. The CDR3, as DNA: TGCGCCAGCAGCCAAGCACCAGGTTATATAAACACCATATATTTT. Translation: CASSQAPGYINTIYF.

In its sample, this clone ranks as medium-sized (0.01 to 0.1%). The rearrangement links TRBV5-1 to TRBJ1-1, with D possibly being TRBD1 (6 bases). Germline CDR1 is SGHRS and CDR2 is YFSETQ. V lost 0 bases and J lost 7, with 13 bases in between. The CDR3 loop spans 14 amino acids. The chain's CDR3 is CASSLESGVGEAFF. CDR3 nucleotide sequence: TGCGCCAGCAGCTTGGAATCAGGGGTGGGTGAAGCTTTCTTT.

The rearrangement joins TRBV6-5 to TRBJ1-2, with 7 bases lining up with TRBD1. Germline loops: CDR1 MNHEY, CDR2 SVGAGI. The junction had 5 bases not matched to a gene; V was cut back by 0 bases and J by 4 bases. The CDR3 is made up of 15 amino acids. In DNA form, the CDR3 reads TGTGCCAGCAGTTACTCAGGGGGCTTTGGCTATGGCTACACCTTC. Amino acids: CASSYSGGFGYGYTF.

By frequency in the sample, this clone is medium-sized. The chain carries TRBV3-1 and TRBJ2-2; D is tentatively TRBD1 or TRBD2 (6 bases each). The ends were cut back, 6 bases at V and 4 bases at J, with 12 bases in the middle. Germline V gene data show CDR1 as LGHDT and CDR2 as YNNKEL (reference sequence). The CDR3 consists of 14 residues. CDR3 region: CASSQRGATGELFF. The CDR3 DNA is TGTGCCAGCAGTCAAAGGGGGGCCACCGGGGAGCTGTTTTTT.

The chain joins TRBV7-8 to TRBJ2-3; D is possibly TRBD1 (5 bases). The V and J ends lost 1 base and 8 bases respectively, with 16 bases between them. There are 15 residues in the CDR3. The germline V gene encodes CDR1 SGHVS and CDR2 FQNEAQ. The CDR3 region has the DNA TGTGCCAGCAGCTTAGGGGGCTTTAGTGGGGCTACGCAGTATTTT. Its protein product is CASSLGGFSGATQYF.

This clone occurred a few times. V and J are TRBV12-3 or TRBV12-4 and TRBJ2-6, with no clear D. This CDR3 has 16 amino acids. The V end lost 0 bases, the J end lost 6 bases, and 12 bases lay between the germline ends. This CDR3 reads CASSLAGLKQANVLTF. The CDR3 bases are TGTGCCAGCAGTTTAGCGGGATTGAAACAGGCCAACGTCCTGACTTTC.

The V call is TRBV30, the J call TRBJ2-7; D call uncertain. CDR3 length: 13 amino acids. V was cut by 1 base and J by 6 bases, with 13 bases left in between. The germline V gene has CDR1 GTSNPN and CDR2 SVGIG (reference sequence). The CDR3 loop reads CAWSELLHGEQYF. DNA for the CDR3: TGTGCCTGGAGTGAACTCCTCCACGGCGAGCAGTACTTC.

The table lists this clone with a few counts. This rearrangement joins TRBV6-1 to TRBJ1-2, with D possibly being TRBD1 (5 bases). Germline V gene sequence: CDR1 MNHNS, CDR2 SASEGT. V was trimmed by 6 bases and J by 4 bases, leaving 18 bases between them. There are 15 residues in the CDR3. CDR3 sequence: CASRLRTWVIYGYTF. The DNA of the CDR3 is TGTGCCAGCAGACTCCGGACATGGGTCATCTATGGCTACACCTTC.

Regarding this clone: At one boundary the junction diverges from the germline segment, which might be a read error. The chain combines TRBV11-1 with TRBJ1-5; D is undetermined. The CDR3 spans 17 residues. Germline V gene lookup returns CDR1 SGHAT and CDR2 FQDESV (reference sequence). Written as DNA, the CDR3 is TGTGCCAGCAGCTTAGGTCGAAGCTGGGGAGGTAATCAGCCCCAGAATTTT. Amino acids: CASSLGRSWGGNQPQNF.

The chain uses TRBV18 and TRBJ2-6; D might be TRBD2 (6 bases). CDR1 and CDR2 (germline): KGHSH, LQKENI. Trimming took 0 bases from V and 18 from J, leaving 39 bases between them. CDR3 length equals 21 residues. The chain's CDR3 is CASSPPKGGRQPISGANVTTF. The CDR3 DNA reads TGTGCCAGCTCACCACCTAAGGGAGGCAGACAACCTATCTCTGGGGCCAACGTCACGACTTTC.

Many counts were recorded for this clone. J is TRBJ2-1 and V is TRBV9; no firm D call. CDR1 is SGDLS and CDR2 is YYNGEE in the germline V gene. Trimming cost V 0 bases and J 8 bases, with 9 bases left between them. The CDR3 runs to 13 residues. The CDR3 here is CASSVELGDEQFF. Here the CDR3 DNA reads TGTGCCAGCAGCGTAGAACTCGGCGATGAGCAGTTCTTC. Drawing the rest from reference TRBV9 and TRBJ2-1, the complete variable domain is DSGVTQTPKHLITATGQRVTLRCSPRSGDLSVYWYQQSLDQGLQFLIQYYNGEERAKGNILERFSAQQFPDLHSELNLSSLELGDSALYFCASSVELGDEQFFGPGTRLTVL.

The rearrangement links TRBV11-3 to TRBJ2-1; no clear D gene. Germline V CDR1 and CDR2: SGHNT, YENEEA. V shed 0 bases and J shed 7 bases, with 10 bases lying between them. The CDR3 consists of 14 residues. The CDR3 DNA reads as TGTGCCAGCAGCTTAGAAACGGTGTCGAATGAGCAGTTCTTC. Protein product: CASSLETVSNEQFF.

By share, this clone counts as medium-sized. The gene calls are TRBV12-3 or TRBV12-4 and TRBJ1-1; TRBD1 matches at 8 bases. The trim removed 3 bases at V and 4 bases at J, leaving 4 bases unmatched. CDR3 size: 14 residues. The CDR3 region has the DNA TGTGCCAGCAGTTTCGGACAGGGTGGCACTGAAGCTTTCTTT. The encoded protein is CASSFGQGGTEAFF.

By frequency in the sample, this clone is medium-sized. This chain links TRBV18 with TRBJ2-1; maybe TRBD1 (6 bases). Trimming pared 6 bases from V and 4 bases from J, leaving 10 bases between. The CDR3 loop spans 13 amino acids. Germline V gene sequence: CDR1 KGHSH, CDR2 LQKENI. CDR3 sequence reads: CASSIGQYNEQFF. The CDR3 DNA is TGTGCCAGCTCCATAGGACAGTACAATGAGCAGTTCTTC.

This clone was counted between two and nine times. The CDR3 sequence: CASSRGANYGYTF. CDR3 bases: TGTGCCAGCAGCCGGGGGGCGAACTATGGCTACACCTTC. The V call is TRBV6-1, the J call TRBJ1-2; a weak D match, TRBD1 (6 bases). The CDR3 covers 13 residues. The germline gives CDR1 MNHNS, CDR2 SASEGT. Trimming removed 6 bases from V and 2 bases from J, with 10 bases in between.